Each of the 29 T cell receptor beta chains below was sequenced from the same sample in a study of blood T cell repertoires in COVID-19. Using immunoSEQ multiplex PCR, the repertoire was profiled, and TCRdb retains in-frame clones only, with some absent. The sample carries roughly 45,000 clones, about 92% recorded once. Sequencing used peripheral blood. The receptors shown here come from a man between 60 and 75 years old with COVID-19, enrolled during active disease.

This clone was recorded only once. This chain joins TRBV9 and TRBJ2-3; 11 bases are shared with TRBD1. The CDR3 is made up of 14 amino acids. Trimming cost V 4 bases and J 6 bases; bases outside gene matches: 4. Per germline, CDR1 SGDLS and CDR2 YYNGEE. The CDR3 nucleotides read TGTGCCAGCAGCACACGGACAGGGGGCGATACGCAGTATTTT. It encodes CASSTRTGGDTQYF.

The V call is TRBV7-9, the J call TRBJ1-1; D might be TRBD1 (5 bases). There are 13 residues in the CDR3. Per the germline V gene, CDR1 is SEHNR and CDR2 is FQNEAQ (reference sequence). Trimming shortened V by 4 bases and J by 8 bases, and 14 bases separated the two germline ends. The CDR3 loop reads CASSSIRQGEAFF. The CDR3 DNA sequence: TGTGCCAGCAGCTCCATCCGCCAGGGCGAAGCTTTCTTT.

The V and J genes are TRBV5-1 and TRBJ1-2, with TRBD1 matching 11 bases. This CDR3 contains 14 residues. CDR1 and CDR2 (germline): SGHRS, YFSETQ. J gave up 8 bases and V 4 bases, and 7 bases lay outside the gene matches. CDR3 amino acids: CASSTGTGGSGYTF. The CDR3 bases are TGCGCCAGCAGCACCGGGACAGGGGGGAGCGGCTACACCTTC.

The chain couples TRBV10-3 to TRBJ1-1, with 8 positions matching TRBD1. This CDR3 contains 13 residues. Germline-derived CDR1 and CDR2 are ENHRY and SYGVKD. V shed 10 bases and J 6 bases; nucleotides not matched to a gene: 10. The CDR3, as DNA: TGTGCCACCCGTGGACAGGGCGTAGCTGAAGCTTTCTTT. As protein: CATRGQGVAEAFF.

This chain uses TRBV6-2 or TRBV6-3 with TRBJ2-7; maybe TRBD2 (5 bases). The V and J ends lost 7 bases and 3 bases respectively, with 19 bases between them. CDR1 and CDR2 (germline): MNHEY, SVGEGT. The CDR3 runs to 15 residues. This chain's CDR3 is CASTPMRVLGYEQYF. DNA for the CDR3: TGTGCCAGCACCCCAATGAGGGTGCTGGGCTACGAGCAGTACTTC.

V is TRBV2 and J is TRBJ2-3, with a weak D call TRBD1 (6 bases). Between the trimmed V and J ends, which lost 4 bases and 0 bases, there was a span of 11 bases. The length of the CDR3 is 15 residues. The germline V gene encodes CDR1 SNHLY and CDR2 FYNNEI. CDR3 sequence reads: CASSGGLHSTDTQYF. The CDR3 DNA is TGTGCCAGCAGTGGGGGGCTCCATAGCACAGATACGCAGTATTTT.

V usage is TRBV28 and J usage is TRBJ1-5; TRBD1 agrees at 8 bases. V lost 7 bases, J lost 0 bases, and 8 bases stayed unmatched. The CDR3 has 16 residues. Germline lookup yields CDR1 MDHEN and CDR2 SYDVKM. For the CDR3, the DNA is TGTGCCAGCACCCGACAGGGGACCTATAGCAATCAGCCCCAGCATTTT. Protein product: CASTRQGTYSNQPQHF. Combining the CDR3 with reference TRBV28 and TRBJ1-5 gives the whole variable domain DVKVTQSSRYLVKRTGEKVFLECVQDMDHENMFWYRQDPGLGLRLIYFSYDVKMKEKGDIPEGYSVSREKKERFSLILESASTNQTSMYLCASTRQGTYSNQPQHFGDGTRLSIL.

The rearrangement uses TRBV29-1 and TRBJ1-2; 7 bases line up with TRBD1. Germline-derived CDR1 and CDR2 are SQVTM and ANQGSEA. Losses at the gene ends were 8 bases for V and 8 bases for J; bases not matched to a gene: 17. The CDR3 totals 14 residues. CDR3 protein: CSSDQGPRGLGYTF. Written as DNA, the CDR3 is TGCAGCTCTGATCAGGGGCCTAGGGGGCTCGGCTACACCTTC.

This sequence joins TRBV24-1 and TRBJ1-1, with a weak D call TRBD1 (5 bases). Trimming cost V 9 bases and J 0 bases, with 13 bases left between them. The CDR3 is made up of 14 amino acids. CDR1 and CDR2 (germline): KGHDR, SFDVKD. Written as DNA, the CDR3 is TGTGCCACCGTGGGGGGGATCATGAACACTGAAGCTTTCTTT. This sequence encodes CATVGGIMNTEAFF.

The V call is TRBV2, the J call TRBJ1-6, with TRBD1 identical over 7 bases. Trimming at V came to 8 bases and at J to 10 bases, leaving 5 bases not matched to a gene. Germline V lookup: CDR1 SNHLY, CDR2 FYNNEI. The CDR3 has 12 amino acids. As DNA, the CDR3 is TGTGCCAGCCTTACAGGGGACTCACCCCTCCACTTT. Translating it yields CASLTGDSPLHF.

The V call is TRBV2, the J call TRBJ2-2; TRBD1 agrees at 7 bases. The V segment lost 9 bases and the J segment 1 base; nucleotides outside the gene matches: 5. Germline CDR1 SNHLY, CDR2 FYNNEI. The CDR3 length is 14 residues. The CDR3 bases are TGTGCCAGTAGGGGGACAGTGAACACCGGGGAGCTGTTTTTT. Translated, it gives CASRGTVNTGELFF.

This chain joins TRBV7-9 and TRBJ2-1; 7 bases are a match to TRBD2. V lost 4 bases to trimming and J lost 1 base; unmatched junction nucleotides: 13. The CDR3 sequence is 18 residues long. CDR1 is SEHNR, CDR2 FQNEAQ, per germline (reference sequence). CDR3 nucleotide sequence: TGTGCCAGCAGCTCTAGAGCCCCCGGGACTACATCCTACAATGAGCAGTTCTTC. The encoded protein is CASSSRAPGTTSYNEQFF.

The chain links TRBV10-2 to TRBJ1-5; tentatively, D is TRBD1 (5 bases). The V and J ends lost 6 bases and 6 bases respectively, with 12 bases between them. Germline CDR1 is WSHSY and CDR2 is SAAADI. CDR3 length: 13 residues. The CDR3 loop is CASREDSIQPQHF. CDR3 in DNA: TGCGCCAGCAGGGAAGACAGTATTCAGCCCCAGCATTTT.

The J gene is TRBJ2-5, the V gene TRBV7-2, with 11 positions matching TRBD2. J lost 7 bases, V lost 4 bases, and 8 bases had no gene match. Germline CDR1 and CDR2: SGHTA and FQGNSA. CDR3 length: 15 amino acids. CDR3 DNA: TGTGCCAGCAGCTCAACTAGCGGGAGACCAGGGACCCAGTACTTC. Amino acid sequence: CASSSTSGRPGTQYF.

The genes are TRBV19 and TRBJ1-2; no firm D call. Per germline, CDR1 LNHDA and CDR2 SQIVND (reference sequence). The CDR3 consists of 16 residues. Deletions cut 4 bases from V and 0 bases from J, with 15 bases between. CDR3 in amino acids: CASSTHQEGANYGYTF. The CDR3 nucleotides read TGTGCCAGTAGTACCCACCAGGAAGGTGCTAACTATGGCTACACCTTC. The complete variable domain, with remaining parts taken from reference TRBV19 and TRBJ1-2, reads DGGITQSPKYLFRKEGQNVTLSCEQNLNHDAMYWYRQDPGQGLRLIYYSQIVNDFQKGDIAEGYSVSREKKESFPLTVTSAQKNPTAFYLCASSTHQEGANYGYTFGSGTRLTVV.

The rearrangement joins TRBV28 to TRBJ2-7; D possibly corresponds to TRBD2 (6 bases). The CDR3 totals 16 residues. Germline CDR1 and CDR2: MDHEN and SYDVKM. Trimming left V 3 bases short and J 3 bases short, with 18 bases between. CDR3 residues: CASSLTGTGSIYEQYF. Here the CDR3 DNA reads TGTGCCAGCAGTTTGACCGGGACTGGGTCAATCTACGAGCAGTACTTC.

The V gene is TRBV3-1 (or the pseudogene TRBV3-2), the J gene TRBJ2-2; 9 bases line up with TRBD2. Trimming at V came to 2 bases and at J to 5 bases, leaving 9 bases not matched to a gene. Looked up from germline, CDR1 is LGHDT and CDR2 is YNNKEL (reference sequence). The CDR3 extends over 17 amino acids. The CDR3 DNA follows: TGTGCCAGCAGCCAAAGGGTCGGGAGCGGGGGGACCGGGGAGCTGTTTTTT. Encoded protein: CASSQRVGSGGTGELFF.

This clone was picked up one time. The J gene is TRBJ1-5, the V gene TRBV30, with unresolved D. Trimming left V 0 bases short and J 1 base short, with 4 bases between. Looked up from germline, CDR1 is GTSNPN and CDR2 is SVGIG (reference sequence). This CDR3 is 13 amino acids long. CDR3 sequence: CAWSVSSNQPQHF. The CDR3 DNA is TGTGCCTGGAGTGTTTCAAGCAATCAGCCCCAGCATTTT.

The chain links TRBV7-3 to TRBJ2-2; 8 positions agree with TRBD1. The germline gives CDR1 SGHTA, CDR2 FQGTGA. This CDR3 has 19 amino acids. J was trimmed by 10 bases and V by 1 base; bases with no gene match: 20. CDR3 region: CASSLNVVGLQGARKELFF. The DNA for the CDR3 is TGTGCCAGCAGCTTAAATGTGGTCGGTTTGCAGGGGGCGCGAAAGGAGCTGTTTTTT.

This clone has a single count. This rearrangement joins TRBV25-1 to TRBJ1-2; maybe TRBD1 (5 bases). Germline V gives CDR1 MGHDK, CDR2 SYGVNS. The CDR3 is 13 residues long. V shed 6 bases and J shed 4 bases, with 12 bases lying between them. CDR3 DNA: TGTGCCAGCAGCAGGGTTACCGGCTATGGCTACACCTTC. Its protein product is CASSRVTGYGYTF.

In this sample, this clone turned up once. This chain connects TRBV9 to TRBJ1-3; D remains ambiguous. V was trimmed by 0 bases and J by 9 bases, leaving 10 bases between them. The CDR3 covers 13 residues. Germline CDR1 and CDR2: SGDLS and YYNGEE. The CDR3 loop reads CASSVALGGTIYF. The CDR3 DNA reads as TGTGCCAGCAGCGTAGCTCTGGGAGGCACCATATATTTT.

The CDR3 DNA follows: TGTGCCAGCAGCTCAACAAAACGGGGGACCAGCACAGATACGCAGTATTTT. Translated: CASSSTKRGTSTDTQYF. The chain links TRBV7-8 to TRBJ2-3; the D gene is possibly TRBD2 (6 bases). This CDR3 is built from 17 residues. Germline values: CDR1 SGHVS, CDR2 FQNEAQ. Between the trimmed V and J ends, which lost 4 bases and 0 bases, there was a span of 17 bases.

The rearrangement uses TRBV5-4 and TRBJ2-5; D remains ambiguous. Trimming took off 0 bases at V and 1 base at J, with 7 bases between the two ends. This CDR3 has 14 amino acids. CDR1 is SGHNT, CDR2 YYREEE, per germline (reference sequence). In nucleotides, the CDR3 is TGTGCCAGCAGCTTGGACAGTTTCCAAGAGACCCAGTACTTC. This translates into CASSLDSFQETQYF.

This chain connects TRBV18 to TRBJ1-1; no clear D gene. With 2 bases removed from V and 6 bases from J, the gap between germline ends came to 13 bases. CDR1 and CDR2 from the germline V gene are KGHSH and LQKENI. There are 14 residues in the CDR3. CDR3 bases: TGTGCCAGCTCACCAGGGCGCTTTAGGTCTGAAGCTTTCTTT. Protein sequence: CASSPGRFRSEAFF.

J is TRBJ1-1 and V is TRBV19; D is perhaps TRBD1 (6 bases). Germline V gene data show CDR1 as LNHDA and CDR2 as SQIVND (reference sequence). The CDR3 has 15 residues. Trimming removed 5 bases from V and 0 bases from J, with 13 bases in between. The chain's CDR3 is CASSVSGALNTEAFF. The CDR3 coding sequence is TGTGCCAGTAGTGTTTCAGGGGCCCTGAACACTGAAGCTTTCTTT. The full variable domain, in which reference TRBV19 and TRBJ1-1 provide the parts outside the CDR3, is DGGITQSPKYLFRKEGQNVTLSCEQNLNHDAMYWYRQDPGQGLRLIYYSQIVNDFQKGDIAEGYSVSREKKESFPLTVTSAQKNPTAFYLCASSVSGALNTEAFFGQGTRLTVV.

This clone was found a few times. The CDR3 region is CASSRTAAEAFF. CDR3 coding DNA: TGTGCCAGCTCACGTACTGCGGCTGAAGCTTTCTTT. The chain recombines TRBV18 with TRBJ1-1; D gene unclear. The CDR3 totals 12 residues. The germline CDR1 and CDR2 sequences are KGHSH and LQKENI. Trimming took off 4 bases at V and 6 bases at J, with 9 bases between the two ends.

Comment on this clone: Different DNA sequences within this sample yield the same CDR3. This chain links TRBV5-4 with TRBJ1-2, with 8 bases matching TRBD1. Per germline, CDR1 SGHNT and CDR2 YYREEE (reference sequence). V trimming: 4 bases; J trimming: 8 bases; junction bases outside the gene matches: 7. This CDR3 has 13 amino acids. CDR3 protein: CASSPDRVGGYTF. CDR3 nucleotides: TGTGCCAGCAGCCCGGACAGGGTCGGGGGCTACACCTTC.

This clone came up once. The chain recombines TRBV15 with TRBJ1-2; D perhaps matches TRBD1 (6 bases). The CDR3 length is 14 residues. Germline loops: CDR1 LNHNV, CDR2 YYDKDF (reference sequence). The V and J ends lost 3 bases and 4 bases respectively, with 12 bases between them. CDR3 sequence: CATSSIQGPYGYTF. The CDR3 DNA follows: TGTGCCACCAGCAGTATACAGGGACCCTATGGCTACACCTTC.

The chain has TRBV9 and TRBJ1-6, with D possibly being TRBD1 (5 bases). This CDR3 spans 16 amino acids. CDR1 and CDR2 from the germline V gene are SGDLS and YYNGEE. V was pared by 0 bases and J by 0 bases, with 7 bases between. CDR3 protein: CASSVAQGSYNSPLHF. The CDR3 nucleotides read TGTGCCAGCAGCGTAGCCCAGGGCTCCTATAATTCACCCCTCCACTTT. The full variable domain, completed using reference TRBV9 and TRBJ1-6, is DSGVTQTPKHLITATGQRVTLRCSPRSGDLSVYWYQQSLDQGLQFLIQYYNGEERAKGNILERFSAQQFPDLHSELNLSSLELGDSALYFCASSVAQGSYNSPLHFGNGTRLTVT.